Listed below are T cell receptor beta chains from one sample, sequenced in a study of cytomegalovirus exposure and HLA in healthy donors. TCRdb's copy holds only in-frame clones and misses some; the assay was immunoSEQ multiplex PCR. This sample yields 80,000 or so clones, of which nearly 80% are seen a single time; approximately 4.5% belongs to the top ten. The specimen was PBMCs. These receptors were obtained from a man aged 35-49 years in good health and CMV-seronegative. Each CDR3 is given with its conserved first and last residue. A D gene is named only where the DNA matches it firmly. Expanded clones are given a class, and other clones once, few, many or no size at all.

clone size: few; CDR3 length: 13; V gene: TRBV11-2; D gene: -; J gene: TRBJ1-3; CDR3 protein: CASSTNSGNTIYF; CDR3 DNA: TGTGCCAGCAGCACAAACTCTGGAAACACCATATATTTT
clone size: -; CDR3 length: 13; V gene: TRBV28; D gene: -; J gene: TRBJ1-1; CDR3 protein: CASSSRGNTEAFF; CDR3 DNA: TGTGCCAGCAGCTCCCGGGGGAACACTGAAGCTTTCTTT
clone size: -; CDR3 length: 14; V gene: TRBV7-2; D gene: -; J gene: TRBJ2-1; CDR3 protein: CASSFWGVANEQFF; CDR3 DNA: TGTGCCAGCAGCTTTTGGGGGGTGGCCAATGAGCAGTTCTTC
clone size: -; CDR3 length: 13; V gene: TRBV5-1; D gene: -; J gene: TRBJ2-1; CDR3 protein: CASSSSNRVGQFF; CDR3 DNA: TGCGCCAGCAGCTCCTCCAACAGGGTCGGGCAGTTCTTC
clone size: -; CDR3 length: 15; V gene: TRBV7-6; D gene: TRBD1; J gene: TRBJ1-5; CDR3 protein: CASSTGTGSNQPQHF; CDR3 DNA: TGTGCCAGCAGCACCGGGACAGGTAGCAATCAGCCCCAGCATTTT
clone size: -; CDR3 length: 15; V gene: TRBV7-3; D gene: -; J gene: TRBJ2-1; CDR3 protein: CASSLVRLASAEQFF; CDR3 DNA: TGTGCCAGCAGCTTAGTCCGGCTAGCTTCGGCAGAGCAGTTCTTC
clone size: -; CDR3 length: 15; V gene: TRBV5-1; D gene: TRBD1; J gene: TRBJ2-3; CDR3 protein: CASSNGQGVADTQYF; CDR3 DNA: TGCGCCAGCAGCAACGGACAGGGGGTGGCAGATACGCAGTATTTT
clone size: -; CDR3 length: 16; V gene: TRBV13; D gene: -; J gene: TRBJ2-3; CDR3 protein: CASSSFRWRDTDTQYF; CDR3 DNA: TGTGCCAGCAGCTCCTTCCGTTGGCGGGATACAGATACGCAGTATTTT
clone size: -; CDR3 length: 15; V gene: TRBV6-1; D gene: TRBD1; J gene: TRBJ1-3; CDR3 protein: CASRRDRITGNTIYF; CDR3 DNA: TGTGCCAGCAGGCGGGACAGGATCACTGGAAACACCATATATTTT
clone size: few; CDR3 length: 16; V gene: TRBV7-6; D gene: TRBD2; J gene: TRBJ2-5; CDR3 protein: CASSLYSAGGPKTQYF; CDR3 DNA: TGTGCCAGCAGCTTATATTCGGCGGGAGGGCCGAAGACCCAGTACTTC
clone size: -; CDR3 length: 14; V gene: TRBV25-1; D gene: TRBD2; J gene: TRBJ2-7; CDR3 protein: CASSEGVAGREQYF; CDR3 DNA: TGTGCCAGCAGTGAAGGAGTAGCGGGGCGCGAGCAGTACTTC
clone size: -; CDR3 length: 17; V gene: TRBV7-2; D gene: TRBD1; J gene: TRBJ1-1; CDR3 protein: CASSLPLRGPASIEAFF; CDR3 DNA: TGTGCCAGCAGCTTACCCCTCAGGGGGCCCGCCTCCATTGAAGCTTTCTTT
clone size: -; CDR3 length: 16; V gene: TRBV7-9; D gene: TRBD2; J gene: TRBJ2-2; CDR3 protein: CASSLGGGWFAGELFF; CDR3 DNA: TGTGCCAGCAGCTTAGGCGGGGGATGGTTTGCCGGGGAGCTGTTTTTT
clone size: -; CDR3 length: 14; V gene: TRBV29-1; D gene: TRBD2; J gene: TRBJ2-1; CDR3 protein: CSVGTSGRGNEQFF; CDR3 DNA: TGCAGCGTTGGGACTAGCGGGAGGGGGAATGAGCAGTTCTTC
clone size: few; CDR3 length: 13; V gene: TRBV25-1; D gene: TRBD1; J gene: TRBJ2-7; CDR3 protein: CASSGTGIYEQYF; CDR3 DNA: TGTGCCAGCAGTGGGACAGGGATCTACGAGCAGTACTTC
clone size: -; CDR3 length: 14; V gene: TRBV19; D gene: TRBD1; J gene: TRBJ1-1; CDR3 protein: CASRGSQGRTEAFF; CDR3 DNA: TGTGCCAGCAGGGGGTCACAGGGGCGAACTGAAGCTTTCTTT
clone size: -; CDR3 length: 16; V gene: TRBV27; D gene: TRBD2; J gene: TRBJ2-1; CDR3 protein: CASSFPGAGDYNEQFF; CDR3 DNA: TGTGCCAGCAGTTTCCCAGGAGCGGGGGATTACAATGAGCAGTTCTTC
clone size: -; CDR3 length: 13; V gene: TRBV6-1; D gene: -; J gene: TRBJ2-3; CDR3 protein: CASRRGLADTQYF; CDR3 DNA: TGTGCCAGCAGGAGAGGGTTGGCAGATACGCAGTATTTT
clone size: -; CDR3 length: 17; V gene: TRBV27; D gene: -; J gene: TRBJ2-1; CDR3 protein: CASSLRRAYNVMGEQFF; CDR3 DNA: TGTGCCAGCAGTTTACGGAGGGCCTACAATGTTATGGGTGAGCAGTTCTTC
clone size: -; CDR3 length: 11; V gene: TRBV20-1; D gene: -; J gene: TRBJ1-1; CDR3 protein: CSARADTEAFF; CDR3 DNA: TGCAGTGCTAGAGCTGACACTGAAGCTTTCTTT
clone size: -; CDR3 length: 18; V gene: TRBV19; D gene: TRBD1; J gene: TRBJ2-1; CDR3 protein: CASRETGNLRTSYNEQFF; CDR3 DNA: TGTGCCAGTAGGGAGACAGGGAATTTAAGGACCTCCTACAATGAGCAGTTCTTC
clone size: -; CDR3 length: 19; V gene: TRBV7-8; D gene: TRBD2; J gene: TRBJ2-1; CDR3 protein: CASSLEGQGASGSSGEQFF; CDR3 DNA: TGTGCCAGCAGCTTAGAGGGGCAGGGCGCTAGCGGATCATCAGGTGAGCAGTTCTTC
clone size: -; CDR3 length: 15; V gene: TRBV5-1; D gene: TRBD2; J gene: TRBJ2-1; CDR3 protein: CASSGGTSGYNEQFF; CDR3 DNA: TGCGCCAGCAGCGGCGGGACTAGCGGGTACAATGAGCAGTTCTTC
clone size: -; CDR3 length: 14; V gene: TRBV29-1; D gene: TRBD1; J gene: TRBJ2-7; CDR3 protein: CSVKTGVDTYEQYF; CDR3 DNA: TGCAGCGTTAAGACAGGGGTGGACACCTACGAGCAGTACTTC
clone size: -; CDR3 length: 17; V gene: TRBV29-1; D gene: -; J gene: TRBJ2-5; CDR3 protein: CSVDRRMGTGSSETQYF; CDR3 DNA: TGCAGCGTTGACAGAAGGATGGGAACAGGGAGCTCGGAGACCCAGTACTTC
clone size: -; CDR3 length: 14; V gene: TRBV7-2; D gene: -; J gene: TRBJ2-3; CDR3 protein: CASSPNSGADTQYF; CDR3 DNA: TGTGCCAGCAGCCCTAATTCGGGGGCAGATACGCAGTATTTT
clone size: -; CDR3 length: 13; V gene: TRBV18; D gene: TRBD2; J gene: TRBJ2-5; CDR3 protein: CASSLRGQETQYF; CDR3 DNA: TGTGCCAGCTCACTGCGGGGGCAAGAGACCCAGTACTTC
clone size: -; CDR3 length: 18; V gene: TRBV10-3; D gene: TRBD2; J gene: TRBJ2-7; CDR3 protein: CAISDPSLPLAAAYEQYF; CDR3 DNA: TGTGCCATCAGTGACCCCTCTTTACCTCTAGCGGCAGCCTACGAGCAGTACTTC
clone size: few; CDR3 length: 15; V gene: TRBV5-1; D gene: TRBD2; J gene: TRBJ2-7; CDR3 protein: CASSLRLTSTDEQYF; CDR3 DNA: TGCGCCAGCAGCTTGCGTTTGACTAGCACCGACGAGCAGTACTTC
clone size: -; CDR3 length: 13; V gene: TRBV5-4; D gene: -; J gene: TRBJ2-5; CDR3 protein: CASSLTRKETQYF; CDR3 DNA: TGTGCCAGCAGCTTGACACGTAAAGAGACCCAGTACTTC
clone size: -; CDR3 length: 15; V gene: TRBV9; D gene: -; J gene: TRBJ2-7; CDR3 protein: CASSVTAGGPIEQYF; CDR3 DNA: TGTGCCAGCAGCGTCACAGCAGGAGGCCCTATCGAGCAGTACTTC
clone size: -; CDR3 length: 15; V gene: TRBV13; D gene: TRBD2; J gene: TRBJ2-1; CDR3 protein: CASSLAGGPGNEQFF; CDR3 DNA: TGTGCCAGCAGCTTAGCGGGAGGGCCGGGGAATGAGCAGTTCTTC
clone size: -; CDR3 length: 16; V gene: TRBV18; D gene: -; J gene: TRBJ2-5; CDR3 protein: CASSPRADRVGETQYF; CDR3 DNA: TGTGCCAGCTCACCTCGGGCTGACAGAGTTGGGGAGACCCAGTACTTC
clone size: -; CDR3 length: 14; V gene: TRBV28; D gene: TRBD1; J gene: TRBJ2-7; CDR3 protein: CASSRTGGSYEQYF; CDR3 DNA: TGTGCCAGCAGTCGGACAGGGGGATCCTACGAGCAGTACTTC
clone size: -; CDR3 length: 17; V gene: TRBV5-6; D gene: TRBD2; J gene: TRBJ2-7; CDR3 protein: CASSPREGGLRTYEQYF; CDR3 DNA: TGTGCCAGCAGCCCCCGCGAGGGAGGGCTGCGGACCTACGAGCAGTACTTC
clone size: -; CDR3 length: 14; V gene: TRBV7-2; D gene: -; J gene: TRBJ1-5; CDR3 protein: CASSLVSGQKPQHF; CDR3 DNA: TGTGCCAGCAGCTTAGTGTCAGGGCAAAAACCCCAGCATTTT
clone size: -; CDR3 length: 16; V gene: TRBV6-5; D gene: TRBD2; J gene: TRBJ2-7; CDR3 protein: CASSYSGGLVAYGQYF; CDR3 DNA: TGTGCCAGCAGTTACTCAGGGGGACTAGTGGCCTACGGGCAGTACTTC
clone size: once; CDR3 length: 16; V gene: TRBV7-8; D gene: -; J gene: TRBJ2-1; CDR3 protein: CASSFDRGSGYNEQFF; CDR3 DNA: TGTGCCAGCAGCTTCGATCGGGGGAGCGGCTACAATGAGCAGTTCTTC
clone size: -; CDR3 length: 14; V gene: TRBV5-6; D gene: -; J gene: TRBJ2-4; CDR3 protein: CASSLPGTKNIQYF; CDR3 DNA: TGTGCCAGCAGCTTGCCAGGGACCAAAAACATTCAGTACTTC
clone size: -; CDR3 length: 13; V gene: TRBV13; D gene: -; J gene: TRBJ1-2; CDR3 protein: CASSDTGQVGYTF; CDR3 DNA: TGTGCCAGCAGTGACACGGGACAAGTCGGCTACACCTTC
clone size: -; CDR3 length: 15; V gene: TRBV28; D gene: -; J gene: TRBJ2-1; CDR3 protein: CASSLRGSSYNEQFF; CDR3 DNA: TGTGCCAGCAGTTTGCGAGGGAGCTCCTACAATGAGCAGTTCTTC
clone size: -; CDR3 length: 15; V gene: TRBV19; D gene: -; J gene: TRBJ1-5; CDR3 protein: CASSIQSGEKPPQHF; CDR3 DNA: TGTGCCAGTAGTATTCAGTCAGGGGAAAAGCCGCCCCAGCATTTT
clone size: -; CDR3 length: 17; V gene: TRBV18; D gene: TRBD1; J gene: TRBJ2-3; CDR3 protein: CASSPGTGPLRTDTQYF; CDR3 DNA: TGTGCCAGCTCACCTGGGACAGGACCTCTTCGCACAGATACGCAGTATTTT
clone size: -; CDR3 length: 14; V gene: TRBV25-1; D gene: -; J gene: TRBJ1-5; CDR3 protein: CASSEPGANQPQHF; CDR3 DNA: TGTGCCAGCAGTGAACCGGGAGCGAATCAGCCCCAGCATTTT
clone size: -; CDR3 length: 16; V gene: TRBV28; D gene: TRBD1; J gene: TRBJ1-5; CDR3 protein: CASGVRDSLPTWPQHF; CDR3 DNA: TGTGCCAGCGGCGTTCGGGACAGTCTCCCTACGTGGCCCCAGCATTTT